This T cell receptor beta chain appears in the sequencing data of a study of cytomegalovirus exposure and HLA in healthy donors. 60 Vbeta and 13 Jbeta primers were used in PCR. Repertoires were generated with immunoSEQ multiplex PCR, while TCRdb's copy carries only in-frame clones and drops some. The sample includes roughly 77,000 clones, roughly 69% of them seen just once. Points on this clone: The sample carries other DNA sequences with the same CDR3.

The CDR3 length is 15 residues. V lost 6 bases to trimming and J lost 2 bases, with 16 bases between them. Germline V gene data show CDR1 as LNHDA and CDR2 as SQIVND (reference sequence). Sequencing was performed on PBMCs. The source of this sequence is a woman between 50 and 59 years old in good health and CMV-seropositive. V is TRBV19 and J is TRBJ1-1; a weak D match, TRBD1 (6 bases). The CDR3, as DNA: TGTGCCAGTAGCCCGGCCGGGACACCTAACACTGAAGCTTTCTTT. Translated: CASSPAGTPNTEAFF.